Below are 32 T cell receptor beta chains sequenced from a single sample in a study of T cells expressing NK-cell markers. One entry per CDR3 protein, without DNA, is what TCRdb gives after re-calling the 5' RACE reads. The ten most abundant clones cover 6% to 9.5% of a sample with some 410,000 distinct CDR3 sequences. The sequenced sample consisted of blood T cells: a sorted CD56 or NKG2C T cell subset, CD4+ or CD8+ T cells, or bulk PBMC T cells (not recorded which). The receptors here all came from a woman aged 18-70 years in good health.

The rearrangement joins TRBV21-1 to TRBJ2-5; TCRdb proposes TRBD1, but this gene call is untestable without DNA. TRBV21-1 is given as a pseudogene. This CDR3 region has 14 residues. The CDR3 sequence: CASSKGGGRETQYF.

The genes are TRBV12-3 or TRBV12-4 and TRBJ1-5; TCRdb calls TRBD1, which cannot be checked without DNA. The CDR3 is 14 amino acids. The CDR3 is CASSPGQPHQPQHF.

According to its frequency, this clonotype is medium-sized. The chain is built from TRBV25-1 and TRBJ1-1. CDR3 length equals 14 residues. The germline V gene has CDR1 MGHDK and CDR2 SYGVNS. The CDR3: CASSEYRPNTEAFF.

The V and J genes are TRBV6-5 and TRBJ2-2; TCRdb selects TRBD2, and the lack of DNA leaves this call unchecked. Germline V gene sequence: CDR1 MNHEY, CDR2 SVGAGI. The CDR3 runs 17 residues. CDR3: CASSYSLLGLVNGELFF.

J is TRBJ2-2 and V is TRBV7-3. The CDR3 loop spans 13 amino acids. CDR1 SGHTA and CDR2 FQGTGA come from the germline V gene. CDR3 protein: CASSRGSTGELFF.

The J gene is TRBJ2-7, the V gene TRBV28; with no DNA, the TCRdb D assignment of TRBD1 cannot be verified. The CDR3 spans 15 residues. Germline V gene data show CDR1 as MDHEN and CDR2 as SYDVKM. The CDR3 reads CASSTQGGAKNEQYF.

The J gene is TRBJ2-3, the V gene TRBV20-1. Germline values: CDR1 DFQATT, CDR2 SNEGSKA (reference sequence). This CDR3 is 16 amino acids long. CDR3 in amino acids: CSARRVGGPSTDTQYF.

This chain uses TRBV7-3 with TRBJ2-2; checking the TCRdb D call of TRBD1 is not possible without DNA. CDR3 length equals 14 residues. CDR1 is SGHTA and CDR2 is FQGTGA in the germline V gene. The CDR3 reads CASSLSGRTGELFF.

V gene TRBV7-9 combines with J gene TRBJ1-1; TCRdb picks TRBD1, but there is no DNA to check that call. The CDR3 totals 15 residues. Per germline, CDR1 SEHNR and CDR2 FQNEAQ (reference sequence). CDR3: CASSPTPQGNTEAFF.

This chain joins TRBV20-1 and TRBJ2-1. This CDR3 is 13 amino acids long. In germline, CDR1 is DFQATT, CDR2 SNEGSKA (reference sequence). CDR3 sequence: CSATGDIANEQFF.

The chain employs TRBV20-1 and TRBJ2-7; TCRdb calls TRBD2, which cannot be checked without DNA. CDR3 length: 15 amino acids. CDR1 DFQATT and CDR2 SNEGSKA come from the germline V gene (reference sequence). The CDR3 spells CSAPWVAGGVREQYF.

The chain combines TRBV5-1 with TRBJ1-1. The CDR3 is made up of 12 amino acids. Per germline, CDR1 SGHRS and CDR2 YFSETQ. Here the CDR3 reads CASRLGNTEAFF.

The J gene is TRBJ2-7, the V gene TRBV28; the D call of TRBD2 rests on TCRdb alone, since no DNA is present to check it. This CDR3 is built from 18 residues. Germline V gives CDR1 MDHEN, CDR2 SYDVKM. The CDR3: CASSFYRGLAKTSYEQYF.

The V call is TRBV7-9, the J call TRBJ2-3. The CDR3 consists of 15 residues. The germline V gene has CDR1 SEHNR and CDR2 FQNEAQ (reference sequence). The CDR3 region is CASSLGVSSTDTQYF.

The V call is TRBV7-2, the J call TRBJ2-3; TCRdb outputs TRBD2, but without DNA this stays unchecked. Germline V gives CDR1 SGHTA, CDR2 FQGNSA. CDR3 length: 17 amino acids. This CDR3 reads CASSLRLYLAGEDTQYF.

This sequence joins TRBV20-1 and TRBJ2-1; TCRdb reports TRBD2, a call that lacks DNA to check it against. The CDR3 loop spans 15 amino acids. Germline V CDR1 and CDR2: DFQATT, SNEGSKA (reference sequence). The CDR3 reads CSARDSTSLRTEQFF.

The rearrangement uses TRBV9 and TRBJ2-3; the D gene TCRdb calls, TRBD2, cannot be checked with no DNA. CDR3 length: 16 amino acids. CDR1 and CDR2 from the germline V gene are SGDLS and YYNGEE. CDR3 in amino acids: CASSVGGSGGTDTQYF.

The CDR3 region is CSARLLGPEGETQYF. This chain joins TRBV20-1 and TRBJ2-5; the TCRdb call, TRBD2, lacks DNA for checking. The CDR3 totals 15 residues. Germline CDR1 is DFQATT and CDR2 is SNEGSKA (reference sequence).

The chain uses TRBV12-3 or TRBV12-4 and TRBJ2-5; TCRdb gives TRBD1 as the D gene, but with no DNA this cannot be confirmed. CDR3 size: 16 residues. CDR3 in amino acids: CASSLGGAGAQETQYF.

CDR3 protein: CASSTGQGREQYF. The V call is TRBV5-4, the J call TRBJ2-7; TCRdb's D call, TRBD1, is unchecked because there is no DNA. This CDR3 spans 13 amino acids. Germline assignment: CDR1 SGHNT and CDR2 YYREEE (reference sequence). The complete variable domain, with remaining parts taken from reference TRBV5-4 and TRBJ2-7, reads ETGVTQSPTHLIKTRGQQVTLRCSSQSGHNTVSWYQQALGQGPQFIFQYYREEENGRGNFPPRFSGLQFPNYSSELNVNALELDDSALYLCASSTGQGREQYFGPGTRLTVT.

CDR3 sequence reads: CASSLIGTQYF. The chain couples TRBV12-3 or TRBV12-4 to TRBJ2-5. This CDR3 has 11 residues.

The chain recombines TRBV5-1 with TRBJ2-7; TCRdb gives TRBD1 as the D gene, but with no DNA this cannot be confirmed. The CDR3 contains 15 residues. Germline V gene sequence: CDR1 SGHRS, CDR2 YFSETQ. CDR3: CASSLAGAGTYEQYF.

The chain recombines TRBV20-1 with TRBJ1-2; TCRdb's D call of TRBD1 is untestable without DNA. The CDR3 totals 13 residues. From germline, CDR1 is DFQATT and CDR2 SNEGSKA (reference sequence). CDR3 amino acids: CSAPGQGLTGYTF.

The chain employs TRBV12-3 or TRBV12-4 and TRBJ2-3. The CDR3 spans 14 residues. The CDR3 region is CASSFSGRTDTQYF.

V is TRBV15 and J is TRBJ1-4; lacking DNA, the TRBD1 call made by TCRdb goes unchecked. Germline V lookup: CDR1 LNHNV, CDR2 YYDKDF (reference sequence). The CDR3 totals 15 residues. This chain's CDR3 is CATSSLGTGSGKLFF. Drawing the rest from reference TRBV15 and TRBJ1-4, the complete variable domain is DAMVIQNPRYQVTQFGKPVTLSCSQTLNHNVMYWYQQKSSQAPKLLFHYYDKDFNNEADTPDNFQSRRPNTSFCFLDIRSPGLGDTAMYLCATSSLGTGSGKLFFGSGTQLSVL.

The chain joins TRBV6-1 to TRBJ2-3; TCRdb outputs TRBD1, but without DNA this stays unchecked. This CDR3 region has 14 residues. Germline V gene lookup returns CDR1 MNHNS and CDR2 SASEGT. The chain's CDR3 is CASSLQGRVDTQYF.

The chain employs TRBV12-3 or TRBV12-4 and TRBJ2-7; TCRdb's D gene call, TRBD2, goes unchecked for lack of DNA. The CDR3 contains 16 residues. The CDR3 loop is CASTLGLAGGAYEQYF.

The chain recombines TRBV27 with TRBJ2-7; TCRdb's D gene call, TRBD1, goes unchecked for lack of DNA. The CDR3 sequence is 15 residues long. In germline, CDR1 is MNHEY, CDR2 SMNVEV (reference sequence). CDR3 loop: CASSPYSDNAYEQYF.

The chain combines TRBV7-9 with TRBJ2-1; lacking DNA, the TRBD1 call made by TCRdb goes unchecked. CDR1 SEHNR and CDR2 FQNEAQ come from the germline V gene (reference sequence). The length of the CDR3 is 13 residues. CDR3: CASSQMGDNEQFF.

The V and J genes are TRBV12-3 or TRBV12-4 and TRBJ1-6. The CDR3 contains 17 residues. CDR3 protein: CASSLSVGGSYNSPLHF.

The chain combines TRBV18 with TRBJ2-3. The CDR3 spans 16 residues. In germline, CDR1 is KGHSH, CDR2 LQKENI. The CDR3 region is CASSRWFVSSTDTQYF.

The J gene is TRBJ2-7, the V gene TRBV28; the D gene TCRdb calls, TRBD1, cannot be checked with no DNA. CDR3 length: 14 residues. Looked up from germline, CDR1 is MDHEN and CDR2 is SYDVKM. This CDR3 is CASSSPAGDYEQYF.